The next 20 T cell receptor beta chains were all read from a single sample in a study of neurological immune-mediated disorders. TCRdb reprocessed the 5' RACE reads with MiXCR, giving one entry per CDR3 protein. The sample records about 9,200 distinct CDR3 sequences, 21% being singletons. The sample comprised CD8+ T cells from blood. These receptors all stem from a woman aged 55 to 70 with HTLV-1-associated myelopathy (HAM/TSP).

This clonotype was counted at least ten times. The V gene is TRBV3-1, the J gene TRBJ2-2; D gene uncertain. CDR1 LGHDT and CDR2 YNNKEL come from the germline V gene (reference sequence). This CDR3 has 14 amino acids. Trimming pared 1 base from V and 5 bases from J, leaving 8 bases between. CDR3 region: CASSQGRRTGELFF. The CDR3, as DNA: TGTGCCAGCAGCCAAGGGCGACGAACCGGGGAGCTGTTTTTT.

A few counts support this clonotype. This chain links TRBV9 with TRBJ2-5; D tentatively reads TRBD1 or TRBD2 (6 bases each). CDR3 length: 13 amino acids. The germline V and J ends were trimmed by 5 bases and 11 bases, with 19 bases remaining between them. CDR1 and CDR2 (germline): SGDLS, YYNGEE. The CDR3 sequence is CASSTPRRGTQYF. CDR3 nucleotides: TGTGCCAGCAGTACTCCTCGGCGCGGGACACAGTACTTC.

The chain recombines TRBV9 with TRBJ1-2; 8 bases are shared with TRBD1. Germline trimming cut 4 bases from V and 3 bases from J; bases unmatched to any gene: 8. The CDR3 is 15 amino acids. Germline lookup yields CDR1 SGDLS and CDR2 YYNGEE. Here the CDR3 DNA reads TGTGCCAGCAGCCCCAGGACAGGGCCCCACTATGGCTACACCTTC. It translates to CASSPRTGPHYGYTF.

This clonotype was seen ten or more times. The chain employs TRBV7-8 and TRBJ1-2; weak D call: TRBD1 (5 bases). CDR3 length: 16 amino acids. With 2 bases removed from V and 8 bases from J, the gap between germline ends came to 21 bases. The V gene's germline CDR1 is SGHVS and CDR2 FQNEAQ. The CDR3 sequence is CASSLKGFEAQGGYTF. The CDR3 DNA sequence: TGTGCCAGCAGCTTAAAGGGTTTCGAGGCCCAGGGAGGCTACACCTTC.

This clonotype was recorded many times. The chain couples TRBV20-1 to TRBJ2-2, with D possibly being TRBD1 (6 bases). The CDR3 is 15 residues long. Germline V lookup: CDR1 DFQATT, CDR2 SNEGSKA (reference sequence). V dropped 0 bases and J dropped 3 bases, with 11 bases sitting between them. CDR3 nucleotide sequence: TGCAGTGCTAGAGATGGCGCAGGGGACACCGGGGAGCTGTTTTTT. It yields the protein CSARDGAGDTGELFF.

This clonotype was recorded at least ten times. The genes are TRBV10-3 and TRBJ2-7; TRBD1 might be the D (6 bases). Germline V gives CDR1 ENHRY, CDR2 SYGVKD. This CDR3 spans 14 amino acids. Trimming removed 6 bases at V and 0 bases at J, with 12 bases between. The CDR3 sequence: CAISGDRSSYEQYF. CDR3 in DNA: TGTGCCATCAGCGGAGACAGGAGCTCCTACGAGCAGTACTTC.

The gene calls are TRBV5-4 and TRBJ2-2; D gene uncertain. The CDR3 runs 15 residues. Trimming shortened V by 2 bases and J by 7 bases, and 15 bases separated the two germline ends. Germline V gives CDR1 SGHNT, CDR2 YYREEE (reference sequence). CDR3 in amino acids: CASSLDRAHVGELFF. In DNA, the CDR3 is TGTGCCAGCAGCTTAGACCGGGCGCATGTCGGGGAGCTGTTTTTT. The full variable domain, rest sourced from reference TRBV5-4 and TRBJ2-2, is ETGVTQSPTHLIKTRGQQVTLRCSSQSGHNTVSWYQQALGQGPQFIFQYYREEENGRGNFPPRFSGLQFPNYSSELNVNALELDDSALYLCASSLDRAHVGELFFGEGSRLTVL.

The chain recombines TRBV30 with TRBJ1-3; unclear D gene. The CDR3 is 13 residues long. Germline-derived CDR1 and CDR2 are GTSNPN and SVGIG (reference sequence). Between the trimmed V and J ends, which lost 1 base and 2 bases, there was a span of 6 bases. CDR3 loop: CAWSDGTGNTIYF. The CDR3 DNA is TGTGCCTGGAGTGATGGAACTGGAAACACCATATATTTT.

The rearrangement joins TRBV11-2 to TRBJ2-1; weak D call: TRBD1 (6 bases). Looked up from germline, CDR1 is SGHAT and CDR2 is FQNNGV. Trimming took off 7 bases at V and 6 bases at J, with 13 bases between the two ends. The CDR3 has 13 residues. The CDR3 reads CASTMGAANEQFF. CDR3 bases: TGTGCCAGCACCATGGGGGCGGCCAATGAGCAGTTCTTC. Using reference TRBV11-2 and TRBJ2-1 for the parts outside the CDR3, the full variable domain is EAGVAQSPRYKIIEKRQSVAFWCNPISGHATLYWYQQILGQGPKLLIQFQNNGVVDDSQLPKDRFSAERLKGVDSTLKIQPAKLEDSAVYLCASTMGAANEQFFGPGTRLTVL.

This clonotype showed up many times. The chain combines TRBV5-6 with TRBJ1-5; 8 bases align to TRBD1. Germline V lookup: CDR1 SGHDT, CDR2 YYEEEE. The CDR3 has 15 residues. The ends lost 0 bases at V and 4 bases at J; junction bases unmatched: 3. As DNA, the CDR3 is TGTGCCAGCAGCTTGGATCGGACAGGGAATCAGCCCCAGCATTTT. Protein sequence: CASSLDRTGNQPQHF.

This clonotype was counted ten times or more. V and J are TRBV9 and TRBJ2-1; possible D gene TRBD2, 5 bases. CDR1 SGDLS and CDR2 YYNGEE come from the germline V gene. This CDR3 has 17 residues. V was trimmed by 0 bases and J by 7 bases, leaving 20 bases between them. CDR3 region: CASSVEGLILETNEQFF. As DNA, the CDR3 is TGTGCCAGCAGCGTAGAAGGGTTGATACTAGAAACGAATGAGCAGTTCTTC.

This clonotype occurred many times. The chain couples TRBV4-1 to TRBJ1-3; possible D gene TRBD1, 6 bases. The germline V gene encodes CDR1 MGHRA and CDR2 YSYEKL. This CDR3 contains 15 residues. V was trimmed by 7 bases and J by 9 bases, leaving 22 bases between them. The CDR3, as DNA: TGCGCCAGCACTAGGACAGAGGTCCGGAGTGGCACCATATATTTT. Its protein product is CASTRTEVRSGTIYF.

In its sample, this clonotype was seen many times. This chain uses TRBV20-1 with TRBJ1-5; 7 bases are shared with TRBD1. Germline V gene lookup returns CDR1 DFQATT and CDR2 SNEGSKA (reference sequence). The CDR3 is 17 amino acids. The V and J ends lost 6 bases and 6 bases, in that order; junction bases with no gene match: 20. CDR3 coding DNA: TGCAGTGCCGAACATCCTTACAGGGGACGGGGTGGTCAGCCCCAGCATTTT. Protein product: CSAEHPYRGRGGQPQHF.

The sample holds many counts of this clonotype. The chain carries TRBV29-1 and TRBJ2-3, with D possibly being TRBD1 or TRBD2 (5 bases each). Trimming removed 1 base at V and 14 bases at J, with 22 bases between. Germline CDR1 and CDR2: SQVTM and ANQGSEA. The CDR3 covers 14 residues. The CDR3 loop is CSVEGFQGGTRGYF. In DNA, the CDR3 is TGCAGCGTTGAAGGGTTTCAGGGTGGGACGCGAGGGTATTTT.

This clonotype occurred many times. The CDR3 coding sequence is TGTGCCAGCAGTTTAACCCCAGCGGGGGGTGGGGAGCAGTTCTTC. Translation: CASSLTPAGGGEQFF. The rearrangement uses TRBV27 and TRBJ2-1; TRBD2 aligns across 9 bases. The CDR3 runs 15 residues. The J segment lost 10 bases and the V segment lost 2 bases, leaving 9 bases of the junction unmatched. Germline V gives CDR1 MNHEY, CDR2 SMNVEV (reference sequence).

This clonotype was observed at least ten times. J is TRBJ2-5 and V is TRBV5-1, with 10 bases that match TRBD1. Germline loops: CDR1 SGHRS, CDR2 YFSETQ. J lost 6 bases, V lost 5 bases, and 7 bases had no gene match. This CDR3 region has 14 residues. In DNA form, the CDR3 reads TGCGCCAGCAGTTTTGGACAGGGGGGAAAGACCCAGTACTTC. Protein sequence: CASSFGQGGKTQYF.

V usage is TRBV6-5 and J usage is TRBJ1-6; D unclear. Trimming took 2 bases from V and 9 from J, leaving 11 bases between them. The germline gives CDR1 MNHEY, CDR2 SVGAGI. The CDR3 spans 14 residues. The CDR3 loop reads CASSYRENRSPLHF. CDR3 nucleotide sequence: TGTGCCAGCAGTTACAGGGAAAATCGTTCACCCCTCCACTTT.

In its sample, this clonotype was seen a few times. The chain is built from TRBV20-1 and TRBJ1-2; TRBD1 matches at 8 bases. CDR3 length equals 15 residues. V shed 0 bases and J 3 bases; nucleotides not matched to a gene: 6. The V gene's germline CDR1 is DFQATT and CDR2 SNEGSKA (reference sequence). The CDR3 protein is CSARDQGAVYYGYTF. CDR3 DNA sequence: TGCAGTGCTAGAGACCAGGGGGCTGTTTACTATGGCTACACCTTC.

Ten or more counts support this clonotype. The gene calls are TRBV7-9 and TRBJ2-7; a possible D gene is TRBD1 (5 bases). CDR3 size: 14 residues. Germline lookup yields CDR1 SEHNR and CDR2 FQNEAQ (reference sequence). V was pared by 1 base and J by 0 bases, with 7 bases between. The CDR3 loop reads CASSLDRTSYEQYF. CDR3 nucleotide sequence: TGTGCCAGCAGCTTAGACAGGACCTCCTACGAGCAGTACTTC.

This clonotype was recorded many times. The chain employs TRBV4-1 and TRBJ1-2; 9 bases match TRBD1. The CDR3 contains 14 residues. Germline V gene sequence: CDR1 MGHRA, CDR2 YSYEKL. J was trimmed by 3 bases and V by 1 base; bases with no gene match: 0. The CDR3 DNA reads TGCGCCAGCAGCCAAGGGGACAGGGACTATGGCTACACCTTC. Its protein product is CASSQGDRDYGYTF.